Given below is one T cell receptor (beta chain) in context. What it binds is not known. The data were obtained in a study of shared clonotypes between healthy human individuals. Findings of the study overall: Naive subsets, compared against memory subsets, generally had larger estimated richness values.

The authors distributed each subset's genomic DNA evenly over several immunoSEQ plates. The protocol was immunoSEQ multiplex PCR, while the TCRdb copy is restricted to in-frame clones and leaves out a portion. The sample carries 800,000 to 950,000 clones, 90% to 97% recorded once. Naive CD8 populations comprised CD45RO-negative cells positively selected for CCR7, excluding terminally differentiated effector memory CD45RA+ cells. Participating donors were healthy, HIV-negative adults free of recent acute infections or vaccinations. From germline, CDR1 is SGHAT and CDR2 FQNNGV. The V and J ends lost 0 bases and 1 base respectively, with 4 bases between them. The CDR3 is 13 residues long.

The V gene is TRBV11-2, the J gene TRBJ2-7; no definite D call. The sequence was obtained from a man aged 25-40 years in good health. The sample taken for sequencing was naive CD8+ T cells sorted from blood. CDR3 in amino acids: CASSLETSYEQYF. The CDR3 DNA reads as TGTGCCAGCAGCTTAGAAACGTCCTACGAGCAGTACTTC.